Following are 12 T cell receptor beta chains from one sample sequenced in a study of identical twins (dated by TCRdb to about 2016). Receptors were amplified or captured by 5' RACE. The sequencing machine was an Illumina HiSeq 2000. TCRdb ran its own pipeline on the public reads, namely fastp trimming at Q25 and MiXCR clone calling, and kept in-frame beta chains. One record per CDR3 amino acid sequence lists the most common genes and DNA. The sample includes some 1,600,000 distinct CDR3 sequences, with around 29% observed a single time. The top ten hold less than 0.35% of the sample. Sequencing used cord blood. Every receptor here comes from a newborn girl in good health.

This sequence joins TRBV5-1 and TRBJ2-7, with D unclear. Per the germline V gene, CDR1 is SGHRS and CDR2 is YFSETQ. The CDR3 is 13 residues long. V was shortened by 0 bases and J by 5 bases, with 9 bases between the two germline ends. The CDR3 bases are TGCGCCAGCAGCTTGGGGGATTATGACGAGCAGTACTTC. Its protein is CASSLGDYDEQYF.

The V call is TRBV11-2, the J call TRBJ2-1; D tentatively reads TRBD1 or TRBD2 (5 bases each). With the DNA end fitting TRBJ2-7 better, the J assignment may be wrong. Germline V gene lookup returns CDR1 SGHAT and CDR2 FQNNGV. CDR3 length: 15 amino acids. The CDR3 coding sequence is TGTGCCAGCAGCTCGGGGCCCAGCTCCTACAATGAGCAGTACTTC. Its protein is CASSSGPSSYNEQYF.

V gene TRBV2 combines with J gene TRBJ2-4, with D unresolved. The assigned J gene may be wrong: the sequence end matches TRBJ2-5 better. This CDR3 comprises 13 residues. The V gene's germline CDR1 is SNHLY and CDR2 FYNNEI. CDR3 bases: TGTGCCAGCATCACCCAGGACCAAGAGACCCAGTACTTC. As protein: CASITQDQETQYF.

J is TRBJ1-2 and V is TRBV20-1; TRBD1 matches 7 bases. CDR1 is DFQATT, CDR2 SNEGSKA, per germline (reference sequence). The CDR3 has 13 residues. The ends lost 3 bases at V and 1 base at J; junction bases unmatched: 2. The DNA for the CDR3 is TGCAGTGCTAGGACAGGGTATAACTATGGCTACACCTTC. This gives the protein CSARTGYNYGYTF.

This clonotype was picked up a small number of times. The genes are TRBV12-3 or TRBV12-4 and TRBJ1-1; D gene unclear. Trimming cost V 4 bases and J 5 bases, with 8 bases left between them. This CDR3 has 12 residues. As DNA, the CDR3 is TGTGCCAGCAGTTACGGGCGGACTGAAGCTTTCTTT. Protein sequence: CASSYGRTEAFF.

The chain links TRBV21-1 to TRBJ2-7; the listed D gene, TRBD1, was not tested against the DNA. TRBV21-1 is flagged as a pseudogene. The CDR3 is made up of 11 amino acids. CDR3 nucleotides: TGTGCCACCTTTCCACAGGGCGAGCAGTACTTC. Translated, it gives CATFPQGEQYF.

This clonotype was seen a few times. CDR3 DNA: TGCGCCAGCAGCTTGGAGTTGGGGGGAGGAAGGAATGGCTACACCTTC. Residues: CASSLELGGGRNGYTF. The genes are TRBV5-1 and TRBJ1-2; maybe TRBD1 (5 bases). V lost 0 bases and J 6 bases, leaving 18 bases between the germline ends. The CDR3 spans 16 residues. CDR1 SGHRS and CDR2 YFSETQ come from the germline V gene.

The chain recombines TRBV20-1 with TRBJ1-2, with D unresolved. Germline CDR1 and CDR2: DFQATT and SNEGSKA (reference sequence). V was trimmed by 3 bases and J by 4 bases, leaving 12 bases between them. The CDR3 consists of 13 residues. In DNA form, the CDR3 reads TGCAGTGCTAGCTGGGGAATAGTCTATGGCTACACCTTC. This codes for CSASWGIVYGYTF.

This clonotype has more than one count but fewer than ten. V and J are TRBV24-1 and TRBJ2-3, with TRBD1 identical over 8 bases. CDR1 is KGHDR, CDR2 SFDVKD, per germline. The CDR3 extends over 14 amino acids. J lost 3 bases, V lost 6 bases, and 4 bases had no gene match. The CDR3 DNA sequence: TGTGCCACCAGTAGACAGGGGCGTACAGATACGCAGTATTTT. Protein sequence: CATSRQGRTDTQYF.

This chain links TRBV5-5 with TRBJ2-4; 9 bases are a match to TRBD1. The better agreement between TRBJ2-5 and the DNA end casts doubt on the J call. CDR1 and CDR2 from the germline V gene are SGHKS and YYEKEE (reference sequence). This CDR3 contains 15 residues. CDR3 sequence: CASSWDMGQGETQYF. The CDR3 coding sequence is TGTGCCAGCAGCTGGGATATGGGACAGGGAGAGACCCAGTACTTC.

The chain links TRBV6-1 to TRBJ2-4; possibly TRBD2 for D (5 bases). The J call is doubtful: the DNA matches TRBJ2-5 better. The CDR3 totals 14 residues. Germline CDR1 MNHNS, CDR2 SASEGT. CDR3 in amino acids: CASTVLRATETQYF. CDR3 DNA: TGTGCCAGCACGGTATTGCGGGCCACAGAGACCCAGTACTTC.

This clonotype has just a few counts. The rearrangement joins TRBV27 to TRBJ2-7; 9 positions match TRBD1. The J segment lost 6 bases and the V segment lost 11 bases, leaving 14 bases of the junction unmatched. Germline V gene lookup returns CDR1 MNHEY and CDR2 SMNVEV (reference sequence). CDR3 size: 14 residues. This CDR3 is CAARQGQGRGEQYF. The DNA for the CDR3 is TGTGCCGCCCGTCAGGGACAGGGTCGAGGCGAGCAGTACTTC.